These T cell receptor beta chains were read from a single sample in a study of shared clonotypes between healthy human individuals. Clones were sequenced by immunoSEQ multiplex PCR, and TCRdb holds only the in-frame ones, with some missing. The sample lists about 2,500,000 clones, around 90% seen once, with 0.11% to 0.15% in the top ten. Material for sequencing was naive CD4+ T cells sorted from blood. These receptors originate from a man aged 18-30 years in good health. CDR3s include the opening cysteine and the closing phenylalanine or tryptophan. The order of the fields is J gene, D gene, clone size, V gene, CDR3 DNA, CDR3 protein. The D gene is left open where the match is weak. Only some rows state a clone size, as once, few, many or a class for expanded clones.

TRBJ2-5 - - TRBV6-5 TGTGCCAGCAGTTACGGGCAGGGTGGAGAGACCCAGTACTTC CASSYGQGGETQYF
TRBJ2-3 - - TRBV10-3 TGTGCCATCAGTGAGGAGGGCACAGATACGCAGTATTTT CAISEEGTDTQYF
TRBJ1-4 - - TRBV15 TGTGCCACCAGCAGGTCAACAACTAGAGGGGATGAAAAACTGTTTTTT CATSRSTTRGDEKLFF
TRBJ1-6 - - TRBV28 TGTGCCAGCAGTTTAGATACGGGAAGCTCCTATAATTCACCCCTCCACTTT CASSLDTGSSYNSPLHF
TRBJ2-7 TRBD2 - TRBV7-9 TGTGCCAGCAGCTTAACTAGCGGGAGCTACGAGCAGTACTTC CASSLTSGSYEQYF
TRBJ2-5 - - TRBV15 TGTGCCACCAGCAGGGCTAACCAAGAGACCCAGTACTTC CATSRANQETQYF
TRBJ2-7 TRBD1 - TRBV5-1 TGCGCCAGCAGCTCCGGGGACAGGGCGGTCGACGAGCAGTACTTC CASSSGDRAVDEQYF
TRBJ2-7 - - TRBV19 TGTGCCAGTACCTCCGGTGAAGCCTGGAGTGAGCAGTACTTC CASTSGEAWSEQYF
TRBJ2-5 - - TRBV11-2 TGTGCCAGCAGCTTAGTGGAAGAGACCCAGTACTTC CASSLVEETQYF
TRBJ2-1 - - TRBV7-9 TGTGCCAGCAGCTTAGGAGGGTTTGGTGAGCAGTTCTTC CASSLGGFGEQFF
TRBJ1-1 - - TRBV27 TGTGCCAGCAGTCAACCCACGGGTGAAGCTTTCTTT CASSQPTGEAFF
TRBJ1-6 TRBD1 - TRBV19 TGTGCCAGTAGTACGACGACAGGGGGCAATTCACCCCTCCACTTT CASSTTTGGNSPLHF
TRBJ2-5 TRBD2 - TRBV5-1 TGCGCCAGCAGCTTGATAGCGGGAGCTCAAGAGACCCAGTACTTC CASSLIAGAQETQYF
TRBJ2-7 TRBD1 - TRBV18 TGTGCCAGCTCAAGCGGACAGGGGACCTACGAGCAGTACTTC CASSSGQGTYEQYF
TRBJ1-2 - - TRBV2 TGTGCCAGCAGTGAGTACAGCTATGGCTACACCTTC CASSEYSYGYTF
TRBJ1-2 TRBD1 - TRBV28 TGTGCCAGCACAACCGGAGCAGGGGGGCGGGATGGCTACACCTTC CASTTGAGGRDGYTF
TRBJ1-1 TRBD1 once TRBV7-8 TGTGCCAGCAGCTTAGGCCCTGGGACAGTTTGGACCTGGACTTTT CASSLGPGTVWTWTF
TRBJ1-1 - - TRBV7-8 TGTGCCAGCAGCTTAGAGGAGAGGAGGAACACTGAAGCTTTCTTT CASSLEERRNTEAFF
TRBJ2-7 TRBD1 - TRBV20-1 TGCAGTGCCGGGACAGTTAAGGGGCAGTACTTC CSAGTVKGQYF
TRBJ2-2 - - TRBV29-1 TGCAGCGTTGAAATCGGGACGGCCAACACCGGGGAGCTGTTTTTT CSVEIGTANTGELFF
TRBJ2-3 TRBD2 - TRBV10-3 TGTGCCATCAGTGAAACTAGCGCGAGCAGCACAGATACGCAGTATTTT CAISETSASSTDTQYF
TRBJ1-1 TRBD1 - TRBV30 TGTGCCTGGAGTCGACAGGGGAGCACTGAAGCTTTCTTT CAWSRQGSTEAFF
TRBJ2-3 - - TRBV7-9 TGTGCCAGCAGCTTAAAATTTGTTTTCGGCGGGGAGTTTACAGATACGCAGTATTTT CASSLKFVFGGEFTDTQYF
TRBJ1-1 - - TRBV2 TGTGCCAGCAGTGACGACAGAAACACTGAAGCTTTCTTT CASSDDRNTEAFF
TRBJ1-3 - - TRBV18 TGTGCCAGCTCACCAGCGAATGGAAACACCATATATTTT CASSPANGNTIYF
TRBJ1-1 - - TRBV28 TGTGCCAGCAGGCGGATCGGCGACAAAATCGAAGCTTTCTTT CASRRIGDKIEAFF
TRBJ2-6 - - TRBV19 TGTGCCACCCGCACCTCTGGGGCCAACGTCCTGACTTTC CATRTSGANVLTF